The clone carrying this T cell receptor beta chain was seen a handful of times. The antigen is undetermined. This specimen belongs to a study of regulatory T cells in long-lasting Graves disease. Study-level results: When disease was persistent, TRBV28, TRBJ1-2 and TRBJ2-5 were the favored segments.

Time point indicated: persistent/refractory GD, antithyroid drugs over 5 years with positive TRAb. Following extraction of RNA from PBMCs, that RNA was used to make the TCR library. Doctors identified Graves' disease using the American Thyroid Association guidelines. CDR3-region Arm-PCR and iRepertoire HTBI primers produced the TCR beta libraries. As processed by the authors: Across samples, around 60 TRBV and 12 to 15 TRBJ segments were found. One entry per CDR3 protein results from TCRdb running MiXCR on the multiplex PCR reads. Clone size and V and J calls follow TCRdb, not the original study. The sample holds 300,000 to 500,000 distinct CDR3 sequences; around 21% are singletons and the top ten take less than 25%. Per germline, CDR1 MNHEY and CDR2 SMNVEV (reference sequence). This CDR3 region has 13 residues. V lost 8 bases to trimming and J lost 7 bases; unmatched junction nucleotides: 7.

This chain uses TRBV27 with TRBJ1-5, with 8 bases that match TRBD1. The sample consisted of peripheral blood mononuclear cells (PBMCs), taken when the disease was refractory, from a patient treated with antithyroid drugs. The receptor was derived from a female donor with Graves disease. CDR3 nucleotide sequence: TGTGCCAGCGGACAGGGTAACAAACAGCCCCAGCATTTT. Its protein is CASGQGNKQPQHF.